These 28 T cell receptor beta chains were all obtained from the same sample, sequenced in a study of beta chain features in type 1 diabetes. Expressed TCRB transcripts were sequenced, since all the RNA that had been isolated was reverse transcribed. Generated by immunoSEQ multiplex PCR, the TCRdb table keeps only in-frame clones and is missing some. The profile shows fewer than 350,000 clones, 20% of them singletons. The sequencing sample was made of naive CD4+ T cells from blood. Receptors were obtained from a woman between 18 and 29 years old in good health.

This clone was seen more than once but under ten times. The chain links TRBV25-1 to TRBJ2-2; TRBD1 matches 7 bases. J was trimmed by 6 bases and V by 2 bases; bases with no gene match: 6. The CDR3 is 15 amino acids. The germline gives CDR1 MGHDK, CDR2 SYGVNS. The DNA of the CDR3 is TGTGCCAGCAGTGAACCCGGACAGGTTCCCGGGGAGCTGTTTTTT. Protein product: CASSEPGQVPGELFF.

This clone came up a few times. The rearrangement joins TRBV7-9 to TRBJ2-7; 9 bases agree with TRBD2. Germline V gives CDR1 SEHNR, CDR2 FQNEAQ (reference sequence). The CDR3 covers 15 residues. V shed 5 bases and J 3 bases; nucleotides not matched to a gene: 8. The CDR3 sequence: CASSRYAGGGYEQYF. In DNA, the CDR3 is TGTGCCAGCAGCAGATACGCGGGAGGGGGCTACGAGCAGTACTTC.

This clone was seen just once. V is TRBV6-1 and J is TRBJ1-2; D is unclear. This CDR3 has 14 residues. Between the trimmed V and J ends, which lost 7 bases and 4 bases, there was a span of 16 bases. Germline assignment: CDR1 MNHNS and CDR2 SASEGT. CDR3 residues: CASMDGGRFYGYTF. As DNA, the CDR3 is TGTGCCAGCATGGACGGAGGGCGGTTCTATGGCTACACCTTC.

V usage is TRBV19 and J usage is TRBJ2-2, with 8 bases matching TRBD1. V lost 6 bases to trimming and J lost 4 bases; unmatched junction nucleotides: 4. Germline loops: CDR1 LNHDA, CDR2 SQIVND (reference sequence). The CDR3 loop spans 14 amino acids. As DNA, the CDR3 is TGTGCCAGTAGAGACAGGGGAAGCACCGGGGAGCTGTTTTTT. It yields the protein CASRDRGSTGELFF.

The table lists this clone with a few counts. The chain joins TRBV29-1 to TRBJ1-2, with D unclear. The length of the CDR3 is 13 residues. V shed 3 bases and J shed 5 bases, with 13 bases lying between them. The germline gives CDR1 SQVTM, CDR2 ANQGSEA. CDR3 sequence: CSVDLAGYYGYTF. For the CDR3, the DNA is TGCAGCGTTGATTTGGCAGGATATTATGGCTACACCTTC.

The V gene is TRBV5-6, the J gene TRBJ2-7; possibly TRBD1 for D (6 bases). V dropped 4 bases and J dropped 3 bases, with 17 bases sitting between them. The CDR3 extends over 15 amino acids. Germline loops: CDR1 SGHDT, CDR2 YYEEEE. CDR3 sequence (DNA): TGTGCCAGCAGCCCGAGGGTAGGGGGTCTCTACGAGCAGTACTTC. Its translation: CASSPRVGGLYEQYF.

A remark on this clone: Other DNA sequences in the same sample also yield this CDR3. The chain couples TRBV9 to TRBJ2-3; 8 nucleotides align to TRBD1. Trimming took 0 bases from V and 0 from J; bases not matched to a gene: 0. Germline V lookup: CDR1 SGDLS, CDR2 YYNGEE. This CDR3 has 15 amino acids. The CDR3 loop reads CASSVGQGSTDTQYF. The DNA for the CDR3 is TGTGCCAGCAGCGTAGGACAGGGGAGCACAGATACGCAGTATTTT.

In its sample, this clone was seen a few times. V usage is TRBV27 and J usage is TRBJ1-2, with D tentatively TRBD1 (5 bases). The CDR3 spans 11 residues. Germline CDR1 MNHEY, CDR2 SMNVEV (reference sequence). The V end was cut by 9 bases, the J end by 6 bases, with 11 bases between. The CDR3 spells CARSRGNGYTF. CDR3 DNA sequence: TGTGCCAGAAGTCGGGGGAATGGCTACACCTTC.

The V call is TRBV30, the J call TRBJ2-7, with 10 bases aligning to TRBD2. Germline V lookup: CDR1 GTSNPN, CDR2 SVGIG (reference sequence). CDR3 size: 15 residues. The CDR3 loop reads CAHSAHLAGAGEQYF. In DNA, the CDR3 is TGTGCACATTCAGCCCACCTAGCGGGAGCGGGGGAGCAGTACTTC. The whole variable domain, remainder taken from reference TRBV30 and TRBJ2-7, is SQTIHQWPATLVQPVGSPLSLECTVEGTSNPNLYWYRQAAGRGLQLLFYSVGIGQISSEVPQNLSASRPQDRQFILSSKKLLLSDSGFYLCAHSAHLAGAGEQYFGPGTRLTVT.

This clone was counted only a few times. Other DNA sequences within the sample encode an identical CDR3. The genes are TRBV7-2 and TRBJ2-5; D is perhaps TRBD2 (5 bases). This CDR3 region has 13 residues. Per the germline V gene, CDR1 is SGHTA and CDR2 is FQGNSA. V shed 5 bases and J shed 2 bases, with 9 bases lying between them. CDR3 sequence: CASSRGLQETQYF. The CDR3 bases are TGTGCCAGCAGCCGAGGACTGCAAGAGACCCAGTACTTC.

The chain joins TRBV30 to TRBJ2-5; the match to TRBD2 covers 13 bases. Per the germline V gene, CDR1 is GTSNPN and CDR2 is SVGIG (reference sequence). With 3 bases clipped from V and 3 bases from J, the junction kept 4 bases outside the gene matches. This CDR3 has 15 amino acids. The CDR3 here is CAWSIGLAGEETQYF. The CDR3 DNA follows: TGTGCCTGGAGCATTGGACTAGCGGGAGAAGAGACCCAGTACTTC.

The rearrangement links TRBV19 to TRBJ2-7; D is uncertain. Germline CDR1 reads LNHDA; CDR2 reads SQIVND (reference sequence). Trimming cost V 6 bases and J 0 bases, with 12 bases left between them. The CDR3 loop spans 14 amino acids. The CDR3 coding sequence is TGTGCCAGTAGCAGGATATCCTCCTCCTACGAGCAGTACTTC. Amino acid sequence: CASSRISSSYEQYF.

CDR3 loop: CSAPRQSEQYF. Written as DNA, the CDR3 is TGCAGTGCCCCTCGACAGTCCGAGCAGTACTTC. The gene calls are TRBV20-1 and TRBJ2-7; D may be TRBD1 (5 bases). V lost 6 bases, J lost 6 bases, and 12 bases lay in between. The CDR3 sequence is 11 residues long. Germline lookup yields CDR1 DFQATT and CDR2 SNEGSKA (reference sequence).

The chain recombines TRBV27 with TRBJ2-3; weak D call: TRBD2 (7 bases). The germline V and J ends were trimmed by 4 bases and 4 bases, with 12 bases remaining between them. This CDR3 has 14 residues. Per the germline V gene, CDR1 is MNHEY and CDR2 is SMNVEV (reference sequence). CDR3 sequence reads: CASSSGGLPDTQYF. CDR3 nucleotide sequence: TGTGCCAGCAGTTCCGGGGGGCTTCCAGATACGCAGTATTTT.

This clone was recorded a few times. The chain joins TRBV30 to TRBJ2-1; 8 bases are a match to TRBD1. CDR1 GTSNPN and CDR2 SVGIG come from the germline V gene (reference sequence). The CDR3 extends over 14 amino acids. Trimming cost V 2 bases and J 4 bases; bases outside gene matches: 4. The CDR3 sequence: CAWSLGQAYNEQFF. CDR3 coding DNA: TGTGCCTGGAGTCTGGGACAGGCGTACAATGAGCAGTTCTTC.

As regards this clone: Other DNA sequences from this sample encode an identical CDR3 as well. The chain carries TRBV15 and TRBJ2-1; the match to TRBD2 covers 7 bases. V lost 0 bases and J lost 3; bases outside the gene matches: 2. The CDR3 sequence is 15 residues long. Per the germline V gene, CDR1 is LNHNV and CDR2 is YYDKDF (reference sequence). CDR3 sequence reads: CATSRDLADYNEQFF. CDR3 DNA sequence: TGTGCCACCAGCAGAGACCTAGCGGACTACAATGAGCAGTTCTTC.

The CDR3 loop reads CASSHRGFGETQYF. CDR3 coding DNA: TGTGCCAGCAGCCACCGGGGGTTCGGGGAGACCCAGTACTTC. The chain links TRBV14 to TRBJ2-5; TRBD2 is a possible D gene (6 bases). CDR1 and CDR2 (germline): SGHDN, FVKESK. V was pared by 3 bases and J by 5 bases, with 13 bases between. The CDR3 length is 14 residues.

There are a few counts of this clone. The chain links TRBV19 to TRBJ2-1; TRBD1 is a possible D gene (6 bases). The V end lost 3 bases, the J end lost 4 bases, and 10 bases lay between the germline ends. This CDR3 has 14 amino acids. The V gene's germline CDR1 is LNHDA and CDR2 SQIVND (reference sequence). CDR3 sequence: CASSIGQKYNEQFF. CDR3 in DNA: TGTGCCAGTAGTATCGGACAGAAGTACAATGAGCAGTTCTTC.

This clone turned up a few times. The rearrangement joins TRBV7-2 to TRBJ2-7, with a tentative D call TRBD1 (5 bases). Trimming pared 1 base from V and 4 bases from J, leaving 14 bases between. There are 15 residues in the CDR3. Germline-derived CDR1 and CDR2 are SGHTA and FQGNSA. The CDR3 sequence is CASSLGQFDRYEQYF. As DNA, the CDR3 is TGTGCCAGCAGCTTAGGACAGTTTGATAGATACGAGCAGTACTTC.

Worth noting for this clone: The sample has other DNA sequences that encode this CDR3 too. The CDR3 here is CASSPGLQETQYF. The CDR3 DNA reads as TGTGCCAGCAGCCCGGGACTACAAGAGACCCAGTACTTC. The rearrangement uses TRBV7-2 and TRBJ2-5, with TRBD2 matching over 7 bases. Germline V gives CDR1 SGHTA, CDR2 FQGNSA. This CDR3 has 13 amino acids. Trimming cost V 5 bases and J 2 bases; bases outside gene matches: 2. Drawing the rest from reference TRBV7-2 and TRBJ2-5, the complete variable domain is GAGVSQSPSNKVTEKGKDVELRCDPISGHTALYWYRQSLGQGLEFLIYFQGNSAPDKSGLPSDRFSAERTGGSVSTLTIQRTQQEDSAVYLCASSPGLQETQYFGPGTRLLVL.

The chain combines TRBV4-3 with TRBJ1-6; D ambiguous. This CDR3 is 14 amino acids long. The V end lost 2 bases, the J end lost 5 bases, and 7 bases lay between the germline ends. The germline gives CDR1 LGHNA, CDR2 YSLEER. CDR3 sequence (DNA): TGCGCCAGCAGCCAAATTGAGAATAATTCACCCCTCCACTTT. This codes for CASSQIENNSPLHF.

The rearrangement uses TRBV5-1 and TRBJ1-5; D perhaps matches TRBD1 (6 bases). Trimming stripped 4 bases from V and 6 bases from J, with 11 bases between. Germline V gene data show CDR1 as SGHRS and CDR2 as YFSETQ. The CDR3 has 13 amino acids. The CDR3 reads CASSPQGGQPQHF. The CDR3, as DNA: TGCGCCAGCAGCCCCCAAGGGGGTCAGCCCCAGCATTTT.

This clone was observed a few times. The rearrangement joins TRBV19 to TRBJ1-4, with 7 bases aligning to TRBD1. The CDR3 has 14 amino acids. V shed 7 bases, J shed 7 bases, and the junction held 9 bases outside the gene matches. CDR1 and CDR2 (germline): LNHDA, SQIVND (reference sequence). The CDR3 DNA follows: TGTGCCAGTACCCCACAGGGGAGAGGTGAAAAACTGTTTTTT. This gives the protein CASTPQGRGEKLFF.

This clone has only a few counts. CDR3 sequence: CASSPAVGGAQHF. Written as DNA, the CDR3 is TGTGCCAGCAGCCCCGCGGTCGGCGGGGCCCAGCATTTT. The chain has TRBV11-2 and TRBJ1-5; D is uncertain. Germline V gives CDR1 SGHAT, CDR2 FQNNGV. This CDR3 is built from 13 residues. Trimming stripped 5 bases from V and 11 bases from J, with 16 bases between.

This clone appeared a few times. The chain joins TRBV18 to TRBJ2-5; 12 bases line up with TRBD2. The CDR3 covers 16 residues. CDR1 is KGHSH and CDR2 is LQKENI in the germline V gene. J lost 0 bases, V lost 6 bases, and 5 bases had no gene match. The CDR3 DNA reads as TGTGCCAGCTCCCGGACTAGCGGGGACTACCAAGAGACCCAGTACTTC. Translated, it gives CASSRTSGDYQETQYF. The variable domain in full, with the rest retrieved from reference TRBV18 and TRBJ2-5, is NAGVMQNPRHLVRRRGQEARLRCSPMKGHSHVYWYRQLPEEGLKFMVYLQKENIIDESGMPKERFSAEFPKEGPSILRIQQVVRGDSAAYFCASSRTSGDYQETQYFGPGTRLLVL.

This clone was seen more than once but under ten times. V and J are TRBV6-5 and TRBJ2-3, with D possibly TRBD2 on 7 matching bases. This CDR3 region has 15 residues. V dropped 6 bases and J dropped 1 base, with 14 bases sitting between them. Germline V gene data show CDR1 as MNHEY and CDR2 as SVGAGI. Here the CDR3 reads CASRPGGLGTDTQYF. The CDR3, as DNA: TGTGCCAGCAGGCCCGGGGGGCTTGGCACAGATACGCAGTATTTT.

The chain couples TRBV10-3 to TRBJ2-5; TRBD1 matches 8 bases. Germline CDR1 is ENHRY and CDR2 is SYGVKD. The trim removed 4 bases at V and 1 base at J, leaving 17 bases unmatched. This CDR3 contains 19 residues. CDR3 sequence: CAISGPPGQGAPSQETQYF. CDR3 DNA sequence: TGTGCCATCAGTGGGCCTCCCGGACAGGGAGCCCCAAGCCAAGAGACCCAGTACTTC.

This clone was recorded a few times. The chain links TRBV13 to TRBJ1-5, with D unresolved. CDR1 PRHDT and CDR2 FYEKMQ come from the germline V gene (reference sequence). Trimming left V 2 bases short and J 6 bases short, with 5 bases between. This CDR3 contains 12 residues. The CDR3, as DNA: TGTGCCAGCAGCTTATTCGGTCAGCCCCAGCATTTT. It yields the protein CASSLFGQPQHF. Full variable domain (rest looked up from reference TRBV13 and TRBJ1-5): AAGVIQSPRHLIKEKRETATLKCYPIPRHDTVYWYQQGPGQDPQFLISFYEKMQSDKGSIPDRFSAQQFSDYHSELNMSSLELGDSALYFCASSLFGQPQHFGDGTRLSIL.